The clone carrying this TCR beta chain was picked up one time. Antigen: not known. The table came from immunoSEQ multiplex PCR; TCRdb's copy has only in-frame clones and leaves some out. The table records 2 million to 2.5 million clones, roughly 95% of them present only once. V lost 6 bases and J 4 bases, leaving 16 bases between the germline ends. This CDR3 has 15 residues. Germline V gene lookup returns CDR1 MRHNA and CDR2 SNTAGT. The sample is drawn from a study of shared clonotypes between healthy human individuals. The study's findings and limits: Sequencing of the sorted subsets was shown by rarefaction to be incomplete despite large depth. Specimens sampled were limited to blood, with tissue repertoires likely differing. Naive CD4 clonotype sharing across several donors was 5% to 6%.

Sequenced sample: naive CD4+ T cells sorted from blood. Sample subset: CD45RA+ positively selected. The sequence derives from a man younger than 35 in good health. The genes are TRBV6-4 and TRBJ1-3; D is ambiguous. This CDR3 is CASSDEWGGGNTIYF. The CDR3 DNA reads TGTGCCAGCAGCGATGAGTGGGGAGGAGGAAACACCATATATTTT.